This T cell receptor (beta chain) was profiled in a study of beta chain features in type 1 diabetes. Whole-study context: Across all samples, about 110,000,000 sorted cells were examined. The study's findings and limits: Cells with high TCR expression could be over-represented by cDNA sequencing. In comparison with healthy donors, patients had naive, central memory and Treg TCRB repertoires that appeared more similar.

Every isolated RNA sample was fully reverse transcribed, so sequencing captured expressed TCRB transcripts. Profiled with immunoSEQ multiplex PCR; TCRdb holds only in-frame clones, not every one. The table shows about 900,000 clones, with 17% occurring only once. Germline CDR1 is SEHNR and CDR2 is FQNEAQ (reference sequence). The CDR3 extends over 15 amino acids. V gave up 4 bases and J gave up 0 bases; unmatched junction bases: 0. This clone was seen a handful of times. Its antigen remains unknown. Sequenced input: naive CD4+ T cells from blood. The receptor was isolated from a woman between 18 and 29 years old in good health. This sequence joins TRBV7-9 and TRBJ2-3; 11 positions match TRBD2. The CDR3 loop reads CASSSSGRSTDTQYF. The CDR3 DNA reads as TGTGCCAGCAGCTCTAGCGGGAGGAGCACAGATACGCAGTATTTT.